Listed below are T cell receptor beta chains from one sample, sequenced in a study of identical twins. TCRdb processed the 5' RACE reads anew with MiXCR; each CDR3 protein has one entry. The sample lists 550,000 to 800,000 distinct CDR3 sequences; 7.1% were seen once. Separately, the same data were catalogued under a study of yellow fever vaccine responses in identical twins.

What was sequenced was PBMCs. All receptors come from a woman in her late teens or twenties in good health. Both conserved end residues are part of each CDR3. The D gene is left open where the match is weak. Clone sizes are given selectively: once, few, many, or a class where the clone is expanded.

clone_size j_call v_call d_call cdr3_nt cdr3_aa
many TRBJ2-5 TRBV20-1 TRBD2 TGCAGTGCGCGTCTAGCGGGGATAGAGACCCAGTACTTC CSARLAGIETQYF
few TRBJ1-6 TRBV7-8 NA TGTGCCAGCAGCTCCAGTCTCAGCTCCTATAATTCACCCCTCCACTTT CASSSSLSSYNSPLHF
many TRBJ2-3 TRBV5-1 NA TGCGCCAGCAGCTCCTACCCAGAGGTAGATACGCAGTATTTT CASSSYPEVDTQYF
few TRBJ1-6 TRBV7-9 TRBD1 TGTGCCAGCAGCTTGGGGACAGGGGTTTCACCCCTCCACTTT CASSLGTGVSPLHF
many TRBJ2-3 TRBV27 NA TGTGCCAGCAGTTTATCCGGGAGTGGTGGGGGGTATACGCAGTATTTT CASSLSGSGGGYTQYF
NA TRBJ2-2 TRBV25-1 NA TGTGCCAGCACCCCGCCCGACGGGGAGCTGTTTTTT CASTPPDGELFF
few TRBJ2-2 TRBV7-8 NA TGTGCCAGCAGCTTCTACGGCCACAGACTAGGAAACACCGGGGAGCTGTTTTTT CASSFYGHRLGNTGELFF
NA TRBJ1-1 TRBV28 NA TGTGCCAGCAGTTTACTCCTAGAAGCTTTCTTT CASSLLLEAFF
NA TRBJ1-5 TRBV11-2 NA TGTGCCAGCAGCTTAGACCTAGGAAGGGAGGCGGATACGCAGCATTTT CASSLDLGREADTQHF
few TRBJ2-4 TRBV12-3/TRBV12-4 NA TGTGCCAGCAGTTTAGCAGGCGGTGGGTGGATAGCCAAAAACATTCAGTACTTC CASSLAGGGWIAKNIQYF
NA TRBJ1-2 TRBV24-1 TRBD1 TGTGCCACCAGGGACAGGGTATTTGGCTACACCTTC CATRDRVFGYTF
NA TRBJ1-4 TRBV7-6 NA TGTGCCAGCAGCTTCGGAAGGACTAATGAAAAACTGTTTTTT CASSFGRTNEKLFF
few TRBJ2-1 TRBV20-1 TRBD2 TGCAGTGCTCAACTGGGGACTACCAATGAGCAGTTCTTC CSAQLGTTNEQFF
few TRBJ2-1 TRBV10-3 TRBD1 TGTGCCACCGGGACAGACAATGAGCAGTTCTTC CATGTDNEQFF
NA TRBJ2-5 TRBV10-3 NA TGTGCCATCAGTGAGGTTGAACAGACATTAAGAATAGAGACCCAGTACTTC CAISEVEQTLRIETQYF
NA TRBJ2-1 TRBV29-1 TRBD2 TGCAGCGTGACCCCCCGACTAGCGTCCAATGAGCAGTTCTTC CSVTPRLASNEQFF
many TRBJ2-5 TRBV5-4 NA TGTGCCAGCAGCTTTGACCTCAGGGCGCTCGGGGGTTTCCAAGAGACCCAGTACTTC CASSFDLRALGGFQETQYF
few TRBJ2-5 TRBV29-1 NA TGCAGCGTTGAACAGGGGCTTAAGACCCAGTACTTC CSVEQGLKTQYF
many TRBJ2-3 TRBV12-3/TRBV12-4 NA TGTGCCAGCAGTTTAGGGGAGATAGATACGCAGTATTTT CASSLGEIDTQYF
many TRBJ2-1 TRBV12-3/TRBV12-4 NA TGTGCCAGCAGTTTCCGCAGGGGCTCCTACAATGAGCAGTTCTTC CASSFRRGSYNEQFF
NA TRBJ2-5 TRBV24-1 NA TGTGCCACCAGTGAGCCCGGGCCCGGTCCCCAGTACTTC CATSEPGPGPQYF
few TRBJ2-5 TRBV27 NA TGTGCCAGCAGTTTGGGGGGGGCGGGACTACAAGAGACCCAGTACTTC CASSLGGAGLQETQYF
many TRBJ1-2 TRBV15 NA TGTGCCACCAGCTCCCGACAGACAGCTAACTATGGCTACACCTTC CATSSRQTANYGYTF
many TRBJ1-6 TRBV6-5 NA TGTGCCAGCAGTTACTCTCAGGGAAGCTCCTATAATTCACCCCTCCACTTT CASSYSQGSSYNSPLHF
many TRBJ1-2 TRBV10-3 TRBD1 TGTGCCATCAGAGGGGGACAGGGACGGGGTGGCTACACCTTC CAIRGGQGRGGYTF
NA TRBJ2-1 TRBV24-1 TRBD2 TGTGCCACCAGTGAACGTTCTAGCGGGGGTTACAATGAGCAGTTCTTC CATSERSSGGYNEQFF
many TRBJ2-1 TRBV29-1 TRBD2 TGCAGCGTTGTTGGTTACAGCGGGGCCTACAATGAGCAGTTCTTC CSVVGYSGAYNEQFF
NA TRBJ1-2 TRBV18 NA TGTGCCAGCTCACCACCGCCAGGGGAGAACTATGGCTACACCTTC CASSPPPGENYGYTF
few TRBJ2-1 TRBV6-5 NA TGTGCCAGCAGTTACTCGGGCGTTAGCGGAAACAATGAGCAGTTCTTC CASSYSGVSGNNEQFF
few TRBJ2-1 TRBV5-1 NA TGCGCCAGCAGCCTGGCTGGGGGGTACCCATACAATGAGCAGTTCTTC CASSLAGGYPYNEQFF
many TRBJ2-2 TRBV7-9 NA TGTGCCAGCAGCTTATCCCCCAGCGCATACACCGGGGAGCTGTTTTTT CASSLSPSAYTGELFF
NA TRBJ1-2 TRBV15 NA TGTGCCACCAGCCTTAACGACAGACCTCTCTATGGCTACACCTTC CATSLNDRPLYGYTF
NA TRBJ1-1 TRBV5-1 NA TGCGCCAGCAGCTTGGCGGGCAGTTCTGAAGCTTTCTTT CASSLAGSSEAFF
many TRBJ1-4 TRBV28 NA TGTGCCAGCAGTCCTTCGGGACTTAGTAATGAAAAACTGTTTTTT CASSPSGLSNEKLFF
NA TRBJ2-3 TRBV11-2 TRBD2 TGTGCCAGCAGCCCGCGGGAAAGCGGGAGGGCCTGGTGGGGGGCCACAGATACGCAGTATTTT CASSPRESGRAWWGATDTQYF
few TRBJ2-1 TRBV20-1 TRBD2 TGCAGTGCTAGTTCGGGACTAGGTGGAAATGAGCAGTTCTTC CSASSGLGGNEQFF
many TRBJ2-4 TRBV15 TRBD2 TGTGCCACCAGCATTAGCGGGAGGACCAAAAACATTCAGTACTTC CATSISGRTKNIQYF
NA TRBJ1-1 TRBV24-1 NA TGTGCCACCAGGGGGGGAGATGAAGCTTTCTTT CATRGGDEAFF
NA TRBJ1-4 TRBV19 NA TGTGCCAGTAGTATAGAGGGCAGGGGTGAAAAACTGTTTTTT CASSIEGRGEKLFF
many TRBJ2-3 TRBV11-1 TRBD2 TGTGCCAGCAGCATTAGCGGGACCACAGATACGCAGTATTTT CASSISGTTDTQYF
NA TRBJ2-5 TRBV20-1 TRBD1 TGCAGTGCTATCGGGACAGGGGGCTTGGAGACCCAGTACTTC CSAIGTGGLETQYF
NA TRBJ2-1 TRBV20-1 TRBD2 TGCAGTGCTAGAGACCCTAGCGGGGGGGCCGGGGAGCAGTTCTTC CSARDPSGGAGEQFF
NA TRBJ2-1 TRBV7-9 NA TGTGCCAGCAGCTTAGATCTAGCGAACTACAATGAGCAGTTCTTC CASSLDLANYNEQFF
few TRBJ2-7 TRBV20-1 NA TGCAGTGCCGCCATATGGGACGAGCAGTACTTC CSAAIWDEQYF
NA TRBJ2-1 TRBV7-8 NA TGTGCCAGCAGCCTAGGGGGGAGGGACGTCTACAATGAGCAGTTCTTC CASSLGGRDVYNEQFF
many TRBJ2-2 TRBV5-6 NA TGTGCCAGCAGATATAGCCAAACCACCGGGGAGCTGTTTTTT CASRYSQTTGELFF
few TRBJ2-7 TRBV28 TRBD2 TGTGCCAGCAGGAGACTAGCTTACGAGCAGTACTTC CASRRLAYEQYF
NA TRBJ1-2 TRBV12-3/TRBV12-4 NA TGTGCCAGCAGTTTAGTCGGGATCTACGATGGCTACACCTTC CASSLVGIYDGYTF
NA TRBJ2-1 TRBV12-3/TRBV12-4 TRBD2 TGTGCCAGCAGACCAACTAGCGGGGCCCTTAATGAGCAGTTCTTC CASRPTSGALNEQFF
NA TRBJ1-2 TRBV7-6 TRBD1 TGTGCCAGCAGCTTTACAGGGGTTGGCTACACCTTC CASSFTGVGYTF
once TRBJ2-1 TRBV23-1 NA TGCGCCAGCAGTCAATCGTGGACACTCAGCTCCTACAATGAGCAGTTCTTC CASSQSWTLSSYNEQFF
NA TRBJ2-5 TRBV12-3/TRBV12-4 NA TGTGCCAGCAGTTTAGCGCTAACCGGTTCGGAGACCCAGTACTTC CASSLALTGSETQYF
many TRBJ2-1 TRBV10-3 TRBD2 TGTGCCATCAGGCCTTTCGGTGGACTAGCGGGAGGGTCGAGCTCCTACAATGAGCAGTTCTTC CAIRPFGGLAGGSSSYNEQFF
NA TRBJ2-1 TRBV12-3/TRBV12-4 TRBD2 TGTGCCAGCACCCCTCGTCCGGGGGGTGCTTACAATGAGCAGTTCTTC CASTPRPGGAYNEQFF
many TRBJ2-1 TRBV24-1 NA TGTGCCACCAGTGATGCGGGGAGTGGGAACTCCTACAATGAGCAGTTCTTC CATSDAGSGNSYNEQFF
few TRBJ1-5 TRBV25-1 NA TGTGCCAGCGGCGGTAGCAATCAGCCCCAGCATTTT CASGGSNQPQHF
many TRBJ2-1 TRBV9 NA TGTGCCAGCAGCGTAGCTTCGGGGGCCTCCTACAATGAGCAGTTCTTC CASSVASGASYNEQFF
many TRBJ1-2 TRBV10-3 NA TGTGCCATCAGTGATCGAGACCCCTATGGCTACACCTTC CAISDRDPYGYTF
few TRBJ1-5 TRBV4-2 TRBD1 TGTGCCAGCAGCCCGACCGACAGGGAAGGTCAGCCCCAGCATTTT CASSPTDREGQPQHF